A selection of T cell receptor beta chains follows, all from one sample in a study of T-cell memory formation after mild COVID-19. TCRdb independently ran MiXCR on the 5' RACE reads; one entry per CDR3 protein. The repertoire holds approximately 480,000 distinct CDR3 sequences, about 20% seen once, with approximately 13% in the top ten. The sequenced sample was PBMCs or a T cell subset sorted from them (not recorded which). Every receptor here comes from an adult woman who had mild COVID-19 (a few samples of this study predate the infection). Cell type and time point are not known. CDR3s include the opening cysteine and the closing phenylalanine or tryptophan. The D gene is left open where the match is weak. Clone size is not always given. Where it is, it says once, few, many or a class for expanded clones.

D gene: -
clone size: many
V gene: TRBV29-1
J gene: TRBJ2-3
CDR3 protein: CSVVSLTATTDTQYF
CDR3 DNA: TGCAGCGTTGTTTCCTTGACGGCCACCACAGATACGCAGTATTTT

D gene: -
clone size: -
V gene: TRBV6-5
J gene: TRBJ1-1
CDR3 protein: CASSYIFLTNEGYLGAFF
CDR3 DNA: TGTGCCAGCAGTTACATTTTTCTGACTAATGAGGGCTACCTTGGAGCTTTCTTT

D gene: -
clone size: -
V gene: TRBV5-5
J gene: TRBJ2-1
CDR3 protein: CASSLDNAFEQFF
CDR3 DNA: TGTGCCAGCAGCTTAGACAACGCCTTCGAGCAGTTCTTC

D gene: -
clone size: few
V gene: TRBV5-1
J gene: TRBJ2-2
CDR3 protein: CASSLAPGSSTGELFF
CDR3 DNA: TGCGCCAGCAGCTTGGCCCCGGGGTCCAGCACCGGGGAGCTGTTTTTT

D gene: -
clone size: -
V gene: TRBV4-1
J gene: TRBJ2-1
CDR3 protein: CASSLAPGGNEQFF
CDR3 DNA: TGCGCCAGCAGCTTGGCTCCCGGCGGCAATGAGCAGTTCTTC

D gene: -
clone size: -
V gene: TRBV12-3/TRBV12-4
J gene: TRBJ1-5
CDR3 protein: CASSSISQPQHF
CDR3 DNA: TGTGCCAGCAGTTCGATATCTCAGCCCCAGCATTTT

D gene: -
clone size: few
V gene: TRBV7-9
J gene: TRBJ2-5
CDR3 protein: CASSLSGGSGETQYF
CDR3 DNA: TGTGCCAGCAGCTTATCTGGGGGATCAGGAGAGACCCAGTACTTC

D gene: -
clone size: few
V gene: TRBV12-3/TRBV12-4
J gene: TRBJ2-3
CDR3 protein: CASSSDGDTQYF
CDR3 DNA: TGTGCCAGCAGTTCGGATGGAGATACGCAGTATTTT

D gene: -
clone size: -
V gene: TRBV3-1
J gene: TRBJ2-2
CDR3 protein: CASSQRSGELFF
CDR3 DNA: TGTGCCAGCAGCCAAAGGTCCGGGGAGCTGTTTTTT

D gene: -
clone size: few
V gene: TRBV5-1
J gene: TRBJ2-4
CDR3 protein: CASSLDTQPAKNIQYF
CDR3 DNA: TGCGCCAGCAGCTTGGACACACAACCGGCCAAAAACATTCAGTACTTC

D gene: -
clone size: once
V gene: TRBV9
J gene: TRBJ2-1
CDR3 protein: CASSSADYNEQFF
CDR3 DNA: TGTGCCAGCAGCTCAGCGGACTACAATGAGCAGTTCTTC

D gene: -
clone size: many
V gene: TRBV11-2
J gene: TRBJ1-1
CDR3 protein: CASSPFLGGTEAFF
CDR3 DNA: TGTGCCAGCAGCCCTTTCCTCGGGGGCACTGAAGCTTTCTTT

D gene: TRBD2
clone size: -
V gene: TRBV7-9
J gene: TRBJ2-7
CDR3 protein: CASSLGLAALREQYF
CDR3 DNA: TGTGCCAGCAGCTTAGGACTAGCGGCCTTGAGGGAGCAGTACTTC

D gene: TRBD1
clone size: -
V gene: TRBV29-1
J gene: TRBJ1-2
CDR3 protein: CSVFIQGAGGYTF
CDR3 DNA: TGCAGCGTCTTCATACAGGGGGCGGGTGGCTACACCTTC

D gene: -
clone size: -
V gene: TRBV20-1
J gene: TRBJ2-1
CDR3 protein: CSASGRIYNEQFF
CDR3 DNA: TGCAGTGCTAGCGGGAGAATCTACAATGAGCAGTTCTTC

D gene: -
clone size: few
V gene: TRBV9
J gene: TRBJ2-2
CDR3 protein: CASSVDVGVLTGELFF
CDR3 DNA: TGTGCCAGCAGCGTAGATGTGGGGGTACTCACCGGGGAGCTGTTTTTT

D gene: -
clone size: -
V gene: TRBV28
J gene: TRBJ2-7
CDR3 protein: CASSWGIGGLYEQYF
CDR3 DNA: TGTGCCAGCAGTTGGGGAATTGGGGGGCTCTACGAGCAGTACTTC

D gene: -
clone size: -
V gene: TRBV12-3/TRBV12-4
J gene: TRBJ2-4
CDR3 protein: CASSFDRKNIQYF
CDR3 DNA: TGTGCCAGCAGTTTCGACAGAAAAAACATTCAGTACTTC

D gene: -
clone size: few
V gene: TRBV29-1
J gene: TRBJ2-1
CDR3 protein: CSVVIFPNEQFF
CDR3 DNA: TGCAGCGTTGTCATCTTTCCCAATGAGCAGTTCTTC

D gene: -
clone size: few
V gene: TRBV18
J gene: TRBJ1-5
CDR3 protein: CASSPQGSGQPQHF
CDR3 DNA: TGTGCCAGCTCACCACAAGGATCCGGTCAGCCCCAGCATTTT

D gene: -
clone size: -
V gene: TRBV7-9
J gene: TRBJ1-1
CDR3 protein: CASSPPGGAEAFF
CDR3 DNA: TGTGCCAGCAGTCCTCCGGGGGGCGCTGAAGCTTTCTTT

D gene: TRBD2
clone size: few
V gene: TRBV7-3
J gene: TRBJ2-1
CDR3 protein: CASSFASGIGNEQFF
CDR3 DNA: TGTGCCAGCAGCTTCGCTAGCGGGATAGGGAATGAGCAGTTCTTC

D gene: -
clone size: -
V gene: TRBV7-8
J gene: TRBJ2-1
CDR3 protein: CASSQGENEQFF
CDR3 DNA: TGTGCCAGCAGCCAAGGGGAAAATGAGCAGTTCTTC